The following is a TCR beta chain sequence with its context. Only in-frame clones appear in the TCRdb table, and some are missing; sequencing was by immunoSEQ multiplex PCR. Here the sample spans approximately 40,000 clones, 94% being singletons. This record comes from a study of human thymus T cells. The sequencing input was blood. The sequence came from a boy younger than two with a congenital heart defect but otherwise immunologically healthy.

The CDR3 DNA sequence: TGCGCCAGCAGCCATCAATTTGAGGGGCGCGAGACCCAGTACTTC. Amino acids: CASSHQFEGRETQYF. The V and J genes are TRBV4-3 and TRBJ2-5; TRBD1 or TRBD2 may be the D gene (5 bases each). The CDR3 loop spans 15 amino acids. With 3 bases removed from V and 5 bases from J, the gap between germline ends came to 16 bases. Germline CDR1 reads LGHNA; CDR2 reads YSLEER.